Listed below are T cell receptor beta chains from one sample, sequenced in a study of vaccination effects on CD4 cells after COVID-19. No antigen is known for these receptors. This table comes from immunoSEQ multiplex PCR, and its TCRdb copy is limited to in-frame clones, with some not included. In the table there are tens of thousands of clones, 55% to 85% of which are singletons. The sequencing here drew on CD4+ T cells from PBMCs cultured with HCoV-229E spike peptides, taken after COVID-19 vaccination. These TCRs come from a human donor who received a COVID-19 vaccine. Each CDR3 is given with its conserved first and last residue. D genes are given only for firm matches. Expanded clones get a size class; other rows say once, few or many, or leave the size out.

V	J	size	D	DNA	CDR3
TRBV6-6	TRBJ2-1	.	TRBD2	TGTGCCAGCAGTTATGGGACTAGCCGATACAATGAGCAGTTCTTC	CASSYGTSRYNEQFF
TRBV5-1	TRBJ2-1	.	TRBD2	TGCGCCAGCAGCTCCCCGACTAGCGGGGGACTCTCCTACAATGAGCAGTTCTTC	CASSSPTSGGLSYNEQFF
TRBV7-3	TRBJ1-2	.	.	TGTGCCAGCAGCTTAACAGGGGTGGGAGGGAGCTATGGCTACACCTTC	CASSLTGVGGSYGYTF
TRBV5-1	TRBJ1-1	few	TRBD1	TGCGCCAGCAGCTTGGGGGGGACAGGGGGCGCGACCGAAGCTTTCTTT	CASSLGGTGGATEAFF
TRBV10-2	TRBJ2-5	.	TRBD2	TGCGCCAGCAGTGAAGGCGGGGGGGTCCAAGAGACCCAGTACTTC	CASSEGGGVQETQYF
TRBV12-2	TRBJ2-6	.	.	TGTGCAAGTCGCTTCGGGCGGAGTTCTGGGGCCAACGTCCTGACTTTC	CASRFGRSSGANVLTF
TRBV2	TRBJ2-3	.	.	TGTGCCAGCAGGTCACAGGAAAATACGCAGTATTTT	CASRSQENTQYF
TRBV19	TRBJ1-4	.	.	TGTGCCAGTAGTCCAGTTAACGGAAAACTGTTTTTT	CASSPVNGKLFF
TRBV5-1	TRBJ2-5	.	TRBD2	TGCGCCAGCAGCTCGGGGACTAGCGGGGGCCAAGAGACCCAGTACTTC	CASSSGTSGGQETQYF
TRBV10-2	TRBJ1-4	.	.	TGCGCCAGCATCGACAGAAAGAGTAGAACTAATGAAAAACTGTTTTTT	CASIDRKSRTNEKLFF
TRBV27	TRBJ2-1	few	TRBD2	TGTGCCAGCAGGCCCGGGACTAGCTTCAATGAGCAGTTCTTC	CASRPGTSFNEQFF
TRBV27	TRBJ1-2	.	.	TGTGCCAGCAGTTTGGGGGGGGGCTATGGCTACACCTTC	CASSLGGGYGYTF
TRBV2	TRBJ1-1	.	.	TGTGCCAGCAGTTCCCCCGCTGAAGCTTTCTTT	CASSSPAEAFF
TRBV5-1	TRBJ2-1	.	.	TGCGCCAGCAGCTTCGGTAGCGTTATCTCCTACAATGAGCAGTTCTTC	CASSFGSVISYNEQFF
TRBV9	TRBJ1-6	few	.	TGTGCCAGCAGCGTAGCCCCGGGCAGGGGTCATAATTCACCCCTCCACTTT	CASSVAPGRGHNSPLHF
TRBV21-1	TRBJ1-6	.	.	TGTGCCAGCAGTGGACCGGACAGTAATTCACCCCTCCACTTT	CASSGPDSNSPLHF
TRBV7-2	TRBJ1-1	.	.	TGTGCCAGCAGCTCCCCCCGTAAGAACACTGAAGCTTTCTTT	CASSSPRKNTEAFF